Presented here are 20 T cell receptor beta chains from one specimen sequenced in a study of cytomegalovirus exposure and HLA in healthy donors. PCR primers comprised 60 Vbeta and 13 Jbeta primers. Profiled with immunoSEQ multiplex PCR; TCRdb holds only in-frame clones, not every one. The table records 75,000 to 100,000 clones, 64% of them present only once. Sequencing was performed on PBMCs. The receptors originated from a man aged 55 to 70 in good health and CMV-seronegative.

The rearrangement uses TRBV7-9 and TRBJ2-3, with D unclear. CDR3 length equals 13 residues. V was cut by 4 bases and J by 2 bases, with 7 bases left in between. CDR1 SEHNR and CDR2 FQNEAQ come from the germline V gene (reference sequence). The CDR3 nucleotides are TGTGCCAGCAGCTCTACCTCCACAGATACGCAGTATTTT. Translating it yields CASSSTSTDTQYF.

The rearrangement links TRBV2 to TRBJ2-1; TRBD2 matches 7 bases. The CDR3 totals 13 residues. Germline values: CDR1 SNHLY, CDR2 FYNNEI. Germline trimming cut 7 bases from V and 3 bases from J; bases unmatched to any gene: 3. The CDR3 reads CASTSGDYNEQFF. The CDR3 DNA is TGTGCCAGCACCAGCGGGGACTACAATGAGCAGTTCTTC.

This chain links TRBV2 with TRBJ1-5; 9 nucleotides agree with TRBD1. The CDR3 runs 14 residues. The V segment lost 5 bases and the J segment 5 bases; nucleotides outside the gene matches: 4. Germline lookup yields CDR1 SNHLY and CDR2 FYNNEI. DNA for the CDR3: TGTGCCAGCAGTCCGGGACAGGGTTATCAGCCCCAGCATTTT. Protein sequence: CASSPGQGYQPQHF.

In its sample, this clone was seen once. This chain links TRBV5-1 with TRBJ2-7, with TRBD2 identical over 7 bases. The CDR3 runs to 14 residues. J was trimmed by 2 bases and V by 1 base; bases with no gene match: 3. Germline lookup yields CDR1 SGHRS and CDR2 YFSETQ. The CDR3 DNA follows: TGCGCCAGCAGCTTGCAAGCGGGGCCCTACGAGCAGTACTTC. It specifies CASSLQAGPYEQYF. Full variable domain (missing parts from reference TRBV5-1 and TRBJ2-7): KAGVTQTPRYLIKTRGQQVTLSCSPISGHRSVSWYQQTPGQGLQFLFEYFSETQRNKGNFPGRFSGRQFSNSRSEMNVSTLELGDSALYLCASSLQAGPYEQYFGPGTRLTVT.

V and J are TRBV4-1 and TRBJ2-5, with D possibly being TRBD2 (6 bases). This CDR3 region has 15 residues. Looked up from germline, CDR1 is MGHRA and CDR2 is YSYEKL. The germline V and J ends were trimmed by 1 base and 1 base, with 10 bases remaining between them. CDR3 in DNA: TGCGCCAGCAGCCAAGTGGCGGGACTCCAAGAGACCCAGTACTTC. This encodes CASSQVAGLQETQYF.

The chain couples TRBV19 to TRBJ2-1; TRBD2 matches at 11 bases. V was pared by 3 bases and J by 8 bases, with 9 bases of the junction left unmatched. The CDR3 runs 16 residues. In germline, CDR1 is LNHDA, CDR2 SQIVND (reference sequence). The CDR3 DNA is TGTGCCAGTAGTATCCTTTTAGCGGGGGGGAGCGATGAGCAGTTCTTC. Translation gives CASSILLAGGSDEQFF.

As DNA, the CDR3 is TGTGCCAGCAGTTTCCCGGCTAGCTACGAGCAGTACTTC. Translation gives CASSFPASYEQYF. This rearrangement joins TRBV28 to TRBJ2-7, with D hard to call. Looked up from germline, CDR1 is MDHEN and CDR2 is SYDVKM. This CDR3 has 13 residues. Trimming pared 3 bases from V and 3 bases from J, leaving 9 bases between.

This sequence joins TRBV18 and TRBJ2-1, with D maybe TRBD2 (6 bases). The CDR3 is made up of 15 amino acids. From germline, CDR1 is KGHSH and CDR2 LQKENI. The V and J ends lost 3 bases and 5 bases respectively, with 14 bases between them. This CDR3 reads CASSPGMGGDNEQFF. CDR3 DNA: TGTGCCAGCTCACCGGGGATGGGGGGAGACAATGAGCAGTTCTTC.

The gene calls are TRBV6-1 and TRBJ2-1, with 8 bases aligning to TRBD2. This CDR3 has 16 residues. The germline V gene has CDR1 MNHNS and CDR2 SASEGT. The J segment lost 4 bases and the V segment lost 2 bases, leaving 7 bases of the junction unmatched. DNA of the CDR3: TGTGCCAGCAGTGAATATAGGTCTAGCGGGTACAATGAGCAGTTCTTC. Translated, it gives CASSEYRSSGYNEQFF.

The CDR3 here is CASSPGQGYTGELFF. The CDR3 DNA follows: TGTGCCAGCAGCCCCGGACAGGGCTACACCGGGGAGCTGTTTTTT. This chain links TRBV11-1 with TRBJ2-2; 8 bases agree with TRBD1. This CDR3 is 15 amino acids long. Trimming removed 5 bases from V and 3 bases from J; junction bases left unmatched: 5. The V gene's germline CDR1 is SGHAT and CDR2 FQDESV (reference sequence).

The chain uses TRBV7-3 and TRBJ2-1; D might be TRBD1 (6 bases). CDR1 and CDR2 from the germline V gene are SGHTA and FQGTGA. The ends were cut back, 5 bases at V and 4 bases at J, with 12 bases in the middle. The CDR3 extends over 14 amino acids. The CDR3 spells CASSPSTGYNEQFF. CDR3 DNA sequence: TGTGCCAGCAGCCCCTCCACAGGGTACAATGAGCAGTTCTTC.

V gene TRBV5-1 combines with J gene TRBJ2-6, with 8 bases aligning to TRBD1. Germline CDR1 reads SGHRS; CDR2 reads YFSETQ. The CDR3 is made up of 17 amino acids. V was pared by 4 bases and J by 2 bases, with 8 bases of the junction left unmatched. This chain's CDR3 is CASSPQPTGAGANVLTF. CDR3 nucleotides: TGCGCCAGCAGCCCACAACCGACAGGGGCTGGGGCCAACGTCCTGACTTTC.

The rearrangement links TRBV10-2 to TRBJ2-7; no definite D call. The CDR3 runs to 12 residues. Per germline, CDR1 WSHSY and CDR2 SAAADI. V was pared by 4 bases and J by 3 bases, with 7 bases between. CDR3 DNA sequence: TGCGCCAGCAGTGCAAACAGCTACGAGCAGTACTTC. Translation gives CASSANSYEQYF.

The V and J genes are TRBV6-1 and TRBJ1-2, with TRBD1 matching 8 bases. Germline loops: CDR1 MNHNS, CDR2 SASEGT. The CDR3 runs 13 residues. V lost 6 bases and J lost 3; bases outside the gene matches: 3. The CDR3: CASSRTGHYGYTF. Written as DNA, the CDR3 is TGTGCCAGCAGCCGGACAGGGCACTATGGCTACACCTTC.

This chain joins TRBV6-5 and TRBJ1-1; 7 nucleotides agree with TRBD1. The germline V gene has CDR1 MNHEY and CDR2 SVGAGI. The CDR3 is 16 amino acids. Trimming removed 2 bases from V and 1 base from J; junction bases left unmatched: 7. DNA of the CDR3: TGTGCCAGCAGTTACGGGCAGGGGGTATGGAACACTGAAGCTTTCTTT. Translation: CASSYGQGVWNTEAFF.

The gene calls are TRBV10-1 and TRBJ2-4; D is possibly TRBD1 (6 bases). Trimming took 3 bases from V and 11 from J, leaving 11 bases between them. The length of the CDR3 is 12 residues. Germline V lookup: CDR1 WNHNN, CDR2 SYGVQD (reference sequence). CDR3 DNA sequence: TGCGCCAGCAGTGACCCAGGACAGTTTCAGTACTTC. Amino acids: CASSDPGQFQYF.

The rearrangement links TRBV4-2 to TRBJ2-3; 7 nucleotides align to TRBD2. This CDR3 is 17 amino acids long. CDR1 and CDR2 from the germline V gene are LGHNA and YNFKEQ. Losses at the gene ends were 2 bases for V and 3 bases for J; bases not matched to a gene: 11. CDR3 in DNA: TGTGCCAGCAGCCAAAAGGAGGCGGGAGAGGGTACAGATACGCAGTATTTT. Its translation: CASSQKEAGEGTDTQYF.

On this clone itself: Mismatch with germline at one junction end may stem from a read error. The chain couples TRBV5-1 to TRBJ1-5, with a weak D call TRBD1 (6 bases). CDR1 and CDR2 from the germline V gene are SGHRS and YFSETQ. This CDR3 is built from 13 residues. CDR3 sequence: CASSSTGNQPRHF. CDR3 nucleotide sequence: TGCGCCAGCAGCTCTACAGGGAATCAGCCCCGGCATTTT.

The chain employs TRBV21-1 and TRBJ2-2; the table's D call TRBD2 went unverified against the DNA. TRBV21-1 is given as a pseudogene. CDR3 length: 17 amino acids. The CDR3: CASSKRLAGGGTGELFF. The DNA of the CDR3 is TGTGCCAGCAGCAAACGACTAGCGGGAGGAGGTACCGGGGAGCTGTTTTTT.

The rearrangement joins TRBV11-3 to TRBJ2-7; D unresolved. This CDR3 has 12 residues. Germline CDR1 reads SGHNT; CDR2 reads YENEEA. Trimming removed 5 bases from V and 2 bases from J, with 7 bases in between. CDR3 sequence reads: CASSTDTYEQYF. As DNA, the CDR3 is TGTGCCAGCAGCACAGATACCTACGAGCAGTACTTC.